These T cell receptor beta chains were read from a single sample in a study of OX40 agonist ivuxolimab in advanced cancers. Data came from immunoSEQ multiplex PCR; TCRdb stores just in-frame clones and leaves some out. The data show under 100,000 clones, around 83% seen once. Specimen: CD4+ or CD8+ T cells sorted from blood, collected in a trial of the OX40 agonist ivuxolimab. The receptors were sampled from an adult with an advanced solid tumor such as melanoma, head and neck, liver or kidney cancer. Each CDR3 is given without its conserved first and last residue.

>TRBJ2-2|TRBV7-6
ASGRGHTGELF
>TRBJ1-2|TRBV7-9
ASSWGQATGGYT
>TRBJ1-6|TRBV30
AWTQWDRAHNSPLH
>TRBJ1-5|TRBV6-6
ASSFGNQPQH
>TRBJ2-3|TRBV9
ASSVIREGTQY
>TRBJ2-7|TRBV28
ASSLTSGGEWGEQY
>TRBJ1-1|TRBV4-1
ASSQVISRDLEAF
>TRBJ2-2|TRBV2
ASSNQGRLTGELF
>TRBJ1-3|TRBV11-2
ASSLDRAFGNTIY
>TRBJ2-5|TRBV20-1
SASGETQY
>TRBJ1-5|TRBV6-5
ASSYGAGGQPQH
>TRBJ1-1|TRBV10-3
AISGMNTEAF
>TRBJ1-1|TRBV29-1
ATKQDSTSEAF
>TRBJ1-2|TRBV6-1
ASSEPGQDRYGYT
>TRBJ1-1|TRBV28
ASSHGGMNTEAF
>TRBJ1-5|TRBV5-1
ASSLDRPDQPQH
>TRBJ2-5|TRBV7-9
ASDYLGGQETQY
>TRBJ2-3|TRBV19
ASRPGSDTDTQY
>TRBJ1-3|TRBV10-3
AISRLDSGNTIY
>TRBJ2-7|TRBV7-2
ASSVAGQGAWEQY
>TRBJ2-1|TRBV19
ASRVQVQGHEQF
>TRBJ2-3|TRBV4-3
ASSQRGGRYTDTQY
>TRBJ1-2|TRBV6-5
ASSYRQANYGYT
>TRBJ2-3|TRBV9
ASSGSSGVGDTQY
>TRBJ1-5|TRBV27
ASSPDRGPKSNQPQH
>TRBJ2-1|TRBV11-2
ASSLIRLNEQF
>TRBJ1-1|TRBV6-1
ASRGDIPTEAF
>TRBJ2-5|TRBV30
AWGLQRGETQY
>TRBJ2-7|TRBV29-1
SVVAGVGEQY
>TRBJ2-7|TRBV7-3
ASSLGYRDEQY
>TRBJ2-5|TRBV14
ASSLSGTGETQY
>TRBJ2-4|TRBV6-1
ASSADSYIQY
>TRBJ2-3|TRBV9
ASSGGGPVIGTQY
>TRBJ1-6|TRBV5-5
ASSLDLGGLGGSPLH
>TRBJ2-7|TRBV7-8
ASSWGQGPYEQY
>TRBJ2-2|TRBV11-2
ASTPAGANTGELF
>TRBJ2-7|TRBV7-9
ASSLTLDGDEQY
>TRBJ2-1|TRBV7-2
ASSSSGMSYNEQF
>TRBJ2-5|TRBV18
ASSPESRGAKQETQY
>TRBJ1-5|TRBV4-1
ASSQYSSQPQH
>TRBJ1-5|TRBV30
AWSLVGGVQPQH
>TRBJ1-1|TRBV29-1
SVRTGDTEAF
>TRBJ2-7|TRBV10-3
AINRQGDKGDEQY
>TRBJ1-3|TRBV6-1
ASSVTGTLSGNTIY
>TRBJ2-3|TRBV14
ASSQGRYTQY
>TRBJ2-5|TRBV2
ASSVRETQY
>TRBJ1-1|TRBV27
ASSLKGSIMNTEAF
>TRBJ2-2|TRBV30
AWSPGLAAGELF
>TRBJ1-2|TRBV28
ASSKTGRDYGYT
>TRBJ1-6|TRBV4-3
ASSQDQRDSPLH
>TRBJ2-1|TRBV9
ASSWVGDRDGNEQF
>TRBJ1-4|TRBV28
ASSHGQGYEKLF
>TRBJ1-4|TRBV27
ASSLLGDITDLGKLF
>TRBJ2-3|TRBV5-1
ASRPGQITDTQY
>TRBJ2-7|TRBV2
ASRRSYEQY
>TRBJ2-3|TRBV27
ASSQWGGTDTQY
>TRBJ1-5|TRBV7-2
ASSLGGPQH